This T cell receptor (beta chain) was documented in a study of shared clonotypes between healthy human individuals. Those who donated were healthy HIV-negative adults, with no recent acute infections or vaccinations reported. Of note for this clone: Its cognate antigen is unknown. Other DNA sequences in the same sample also yield this CDR3.

Input per replicate PCR of unsorted PBMC was roughly 290 ng DNA, corresponding to tens of thousands of T cell genomes. The assay was immunoSEQ multiplex PCR, and TCRdb's table has in-frame clones only and misses some. The table has fewer than 650,000 clones, around 78% seen once. Study-wide results and limits: Apart from blood, nothing was sampled; tissue repertoires likely differ.

CDR1 LNHNV and CDR2 YYDKDF come from the germline V gene (reference sequence). This CDR3 comprises 12 residues. V dropped 3 bases and J dropped 4 bases, with 3 bases sitting between them. The sequenced sample consisted of PBMCs. The origin of this receptor is a middle-aged woman in good health. Some clones in this sample may be carry-over from other donors' samples. The V gene is TRBV15, the J gene TRBJ1-4; D gene uncertain. CDR3 region: CATSRINEKLFF. In nucleotides, the CDR3 is TGTGCCACCAGCAGGATTAATGAAAAACTGTTTTTT.